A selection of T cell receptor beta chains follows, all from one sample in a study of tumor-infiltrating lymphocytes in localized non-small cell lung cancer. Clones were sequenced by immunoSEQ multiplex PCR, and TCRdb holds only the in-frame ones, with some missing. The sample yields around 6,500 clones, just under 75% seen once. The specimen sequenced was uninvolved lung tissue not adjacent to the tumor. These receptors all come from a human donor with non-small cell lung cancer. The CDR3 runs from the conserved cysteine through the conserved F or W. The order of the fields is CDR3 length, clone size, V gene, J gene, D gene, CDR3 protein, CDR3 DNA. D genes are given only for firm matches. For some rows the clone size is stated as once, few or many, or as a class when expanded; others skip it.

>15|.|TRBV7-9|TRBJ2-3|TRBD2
CASSRTSGFTDTQYF
TGTGCCAGCAGCCGGACTAGCGGCTTCACAGATACGCAGTATTTT
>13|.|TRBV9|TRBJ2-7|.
CASSRGQNYEQYF
TGTGCCAGTTCTCGCGGACAGAACTACGAGCAGTACTTC
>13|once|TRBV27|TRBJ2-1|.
CASSLRLFNEQFF
TGTGCCAGCAGTTTGAGACTTTTCAATGAGCAGTTCTTC
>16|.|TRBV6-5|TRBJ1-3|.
CASSSLTGFSGNTIYF
TGTGCCAGCAGTTCCTTAACAGGGTTCTCTGGAAACACCATATATTTT
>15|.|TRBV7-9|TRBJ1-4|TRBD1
CASSFGQGGNEKLFF
TGTGCCAGCAGCTTCGGACAGGGAGGTAATGAAAAACTGTTTTTT
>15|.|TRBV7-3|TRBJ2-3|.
CASRTASAGTDTQYF
TGTGCCAGCAGGACAGCCTCGGCGGGCACAGATACGCAGTATTTT
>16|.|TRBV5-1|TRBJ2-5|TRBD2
CASSQTSGRPGETQYF
TGCGCCAGCAGCCAAACTAGCGGGAGGCCGGGAGAGACCCAGTACTTC
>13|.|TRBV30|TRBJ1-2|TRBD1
CAWSVGQVFGYTF
TGTGCCTGGAGTGTCGGACAGGTCTTCGGCTACACCTTC
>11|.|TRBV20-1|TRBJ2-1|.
CSAEEGNEQFF
TGCAGTGCAGAAGAAGGCAATGAGCAGTTCTTC
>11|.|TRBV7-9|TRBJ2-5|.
CASSLAETQYF
TGTGCCAGCAGCTTAGCCGAGACCCAGTACTTC
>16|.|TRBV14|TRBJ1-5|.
CASSAVSISGNQPQHF
TGTGCCAGCAGCGCCGTTTCCATCTCGGGAAATCAGCCCCAGCATTTT
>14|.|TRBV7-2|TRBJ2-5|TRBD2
CASSLEGTSGGQYF
TGTGCCAGCAGCTTAGAAGGGACTAGCGGAGGCCAGTACTTC
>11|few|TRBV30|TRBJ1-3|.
CAWSKGNTIYF
TGTGCCTGGAGTAAGGGAAACACCATATATTTT
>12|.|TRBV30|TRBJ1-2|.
CAWRRALYGYTF
TGTGCCTGGAGGAGAGCTCTCTATGGCTACACCTTC
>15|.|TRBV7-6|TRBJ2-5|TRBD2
CASSSPSSGLETQYF
TGTGCCAGCAGCTCCCCAAGTAGCGGGCTAGAGACCCAGTACTTC
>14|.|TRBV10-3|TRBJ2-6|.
CAISDSSGANVLTF
TGTGCCATCAGCGACAGCTCTGGGGCCAACGTCCTGACTTTC
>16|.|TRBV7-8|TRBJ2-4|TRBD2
CASSFGGRATKNIQYF
TGTGCCAGCAGCTTTGGCGGGAGGGCCACCAAAAACATTCAGTACTTC
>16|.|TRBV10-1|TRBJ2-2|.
CASSESRDSNTGELFF
TGCGCCAGCAGTGAATCCCGGGACTCGAACACCGGGGAGCTGTTTTTT
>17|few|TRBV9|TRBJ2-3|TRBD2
CASSVEPSGTSTDTQYF
TGTGCCAGCAGCGTAGAACCTAGCGGTACTAGCACAGATACGCAGTATTTT
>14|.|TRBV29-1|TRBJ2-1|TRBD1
CSVDRQGTYNEQFF
TGCAGCGTTGATAGACAGGGGACCTACAATGAGCAGTTCTTC
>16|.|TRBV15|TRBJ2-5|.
CATSRGGPSKGETQYF
TGTGCCACCAGCAGAGGTGGTCCCTCAAAGGGAGAGACCCAGTACTTC
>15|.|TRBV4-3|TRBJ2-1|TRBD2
CASSQDSGSLNEQFF
TGCGCCAGCAGCCAAGATAGCGGGAGTCTCAATGAGCAGTTCTTC
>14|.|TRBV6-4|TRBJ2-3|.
CASSAGEDTDTQYF
TGTGCCAGCAGTGCGGGAGAAGACACAGATACGCAGTATTTT
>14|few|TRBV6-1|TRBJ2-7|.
CASSRDALSYEQYF
TGTGCCAGCAGCCGGGACGCGCTTTCCTACGAGCAGTACTTC
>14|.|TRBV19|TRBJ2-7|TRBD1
CASSPRTGGNEQYF
TGTGCCAGTAGTCCCCGGACAGGGGGTAACGAGCAGTACTTC
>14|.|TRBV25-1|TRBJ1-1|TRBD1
CASTATGGNTEAFF
TGTGCCAGCACTGCCACAGGGGGTAACACTGAAGCTTTCTTT
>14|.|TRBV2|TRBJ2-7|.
CASSEGGFQSEEYF
TGTGCCAGCAGTGAAGGGGGTTTCCAAAGCGAGGAGTACTTC
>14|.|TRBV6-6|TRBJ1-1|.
CASSYPVGSPEAFF
TGTGCCAGCAGTTACCCAGTAGGCAGCCCTGAAGCTTTCTTT
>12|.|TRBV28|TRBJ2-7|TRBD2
CASSLAGGEQYF
TGTGCCAGCAGTCTAGCGGGAGGTGAGCAGTACTTC